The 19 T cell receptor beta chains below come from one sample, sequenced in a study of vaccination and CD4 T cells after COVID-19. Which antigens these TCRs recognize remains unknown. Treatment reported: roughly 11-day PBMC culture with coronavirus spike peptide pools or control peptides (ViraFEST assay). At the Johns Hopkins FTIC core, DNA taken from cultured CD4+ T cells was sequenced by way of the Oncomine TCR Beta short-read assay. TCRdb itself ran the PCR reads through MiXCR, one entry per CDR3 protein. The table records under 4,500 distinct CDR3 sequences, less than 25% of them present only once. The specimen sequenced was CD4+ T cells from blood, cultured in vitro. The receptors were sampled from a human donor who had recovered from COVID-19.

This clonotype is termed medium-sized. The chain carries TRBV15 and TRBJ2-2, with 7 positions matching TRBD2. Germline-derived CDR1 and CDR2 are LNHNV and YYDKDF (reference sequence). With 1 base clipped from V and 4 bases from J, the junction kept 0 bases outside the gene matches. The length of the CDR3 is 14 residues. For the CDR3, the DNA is TGTGCCACCAGCAGAGGGGAGGGCACCGGGGAGCTGTTTTTT. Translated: CATSRGEGTGELFF.

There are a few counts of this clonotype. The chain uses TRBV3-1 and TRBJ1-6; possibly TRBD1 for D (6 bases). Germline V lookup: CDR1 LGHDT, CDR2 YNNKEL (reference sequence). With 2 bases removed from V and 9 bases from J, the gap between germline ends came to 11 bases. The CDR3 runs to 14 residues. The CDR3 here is CASSQNRAISPLHF. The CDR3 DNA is TGTGCCAGCAGCCAAAACAGGGCCATTTCACCCCTCCACTTT.

The CDR3 nucleotides are TGCGCCAGCAGCGTTCCGGGACCTAAAGCCGGCTACACCTTC. Amino acids: CASSVPGPKAGYTF. The chain uses TRBV5-1 and TRBJ1-2, with TRBD1 as a possible D gene (5 bases). The CDR3 contains 14 residues. Germline V gives CDR1 SGHRS, CDR2 YFSETQ. The germline V and J ends were trimmed by 4 bases and 8 bases, with 18 bases remaining between them.

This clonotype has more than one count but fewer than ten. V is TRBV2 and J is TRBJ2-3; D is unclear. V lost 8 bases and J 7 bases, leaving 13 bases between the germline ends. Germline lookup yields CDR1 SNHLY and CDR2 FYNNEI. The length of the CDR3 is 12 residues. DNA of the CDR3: TGTGCCAGCTCCTTGGTCCGTCATACGCAGTATTTT. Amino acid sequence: CASSLVRHTQYF.

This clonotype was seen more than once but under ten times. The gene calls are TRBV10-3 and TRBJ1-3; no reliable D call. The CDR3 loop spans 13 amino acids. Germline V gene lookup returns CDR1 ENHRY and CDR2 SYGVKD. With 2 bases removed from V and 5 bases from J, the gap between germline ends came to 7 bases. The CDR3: CAISETNRNTIYF. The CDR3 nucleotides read TGTGCCATCAGTGAGACGAATCGAAACACCATATATTTT.

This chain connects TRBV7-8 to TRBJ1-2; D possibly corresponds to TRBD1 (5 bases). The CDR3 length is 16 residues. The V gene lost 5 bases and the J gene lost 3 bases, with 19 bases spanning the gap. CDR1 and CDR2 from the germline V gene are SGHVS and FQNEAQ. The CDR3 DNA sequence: TGTGCCAGCAGCGCCGTGGGGGGGGAAAGGGACTATGGCTACACCTTC. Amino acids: CASSAVGGERDYGYTF. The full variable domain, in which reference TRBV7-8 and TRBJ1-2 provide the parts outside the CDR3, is GAGVSQSPRYKVAKRGQDVALRCDPISGHVSLFWYQQALGQGPEFLTYFQNEAQLDKSGLPSDRFFAERPEGSVSTLKIQRTQQEDSAVYLCASSAVGGERDYGYTFGSGTRLTVV.

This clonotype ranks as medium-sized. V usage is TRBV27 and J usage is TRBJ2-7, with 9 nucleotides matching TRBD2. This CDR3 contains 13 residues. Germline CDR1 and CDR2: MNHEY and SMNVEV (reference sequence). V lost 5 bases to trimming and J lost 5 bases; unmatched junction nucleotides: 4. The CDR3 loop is CASSASGGNEQYF. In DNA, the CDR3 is TGTGCCAGCAGTGCCAGCGGGGGGAACGAGCAGTACTTC.

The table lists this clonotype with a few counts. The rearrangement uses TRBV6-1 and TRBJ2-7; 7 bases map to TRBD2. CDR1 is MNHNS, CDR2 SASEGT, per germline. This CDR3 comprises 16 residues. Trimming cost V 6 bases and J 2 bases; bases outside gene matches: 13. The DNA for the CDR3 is TGTGCCAGCAGGGCCTCGGGGACGGGGGGTACCTACGAGCAGTACTTC. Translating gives CASRASGTGGTYEQYF.

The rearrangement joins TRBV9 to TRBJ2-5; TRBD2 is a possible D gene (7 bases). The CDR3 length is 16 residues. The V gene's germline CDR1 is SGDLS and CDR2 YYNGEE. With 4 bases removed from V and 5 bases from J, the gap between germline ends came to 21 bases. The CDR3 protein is CASSSGGGATSETQYF. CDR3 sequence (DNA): TGTGCCAGCAGCTCAGGAGGGGGGGCAACCAGTGAGACCCAGTACTTC.

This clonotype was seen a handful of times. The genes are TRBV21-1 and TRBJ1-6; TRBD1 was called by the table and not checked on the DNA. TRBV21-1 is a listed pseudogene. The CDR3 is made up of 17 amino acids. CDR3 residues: CASSSQSGRLYNSPLHF. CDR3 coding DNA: TGTGCCAGCAGCTCCCAGTCGGGGCGTTTATATAATTCACCCCTCCACTTT.

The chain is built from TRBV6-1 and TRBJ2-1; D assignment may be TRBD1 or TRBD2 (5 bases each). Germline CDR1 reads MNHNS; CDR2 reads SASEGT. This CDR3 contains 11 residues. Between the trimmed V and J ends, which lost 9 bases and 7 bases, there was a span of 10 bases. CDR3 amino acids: CASLGPNEQFF. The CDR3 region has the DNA TGTGCCAGTCTGGGACCTAATGAGCAGTTCTTC.

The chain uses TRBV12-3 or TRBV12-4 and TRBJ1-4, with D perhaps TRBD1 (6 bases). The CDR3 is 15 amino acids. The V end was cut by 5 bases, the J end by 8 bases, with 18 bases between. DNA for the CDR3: TGTGCCAGCAGTCCTAAGGCGGGGGCGTGGGAAAAACTGTTTTTT. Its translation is CASSPKAGAWEKLFF.

For the CDR3, the DNA is TGTGCCAGCAACTTGACGGGTCGCAGGGAGGAGACCCAGTACTTC. Protein: CASNLTGRREETQYF. The chain has TRBV21-1 and TRBJ2-5; TRBD1, the table's D call, lacks a check against the DNA. TRBV21-1 is assigned pseudogene status. The CDR3 totals 15 residues.

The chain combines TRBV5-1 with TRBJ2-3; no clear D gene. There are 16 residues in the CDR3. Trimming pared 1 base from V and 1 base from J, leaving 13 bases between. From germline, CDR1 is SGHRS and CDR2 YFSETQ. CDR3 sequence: CASSLSQPSGTDTQYF. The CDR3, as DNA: TGCGCCAGCAGCTTGAGCCAACCCTCCGGCACAGATACGCAGTATTTT.

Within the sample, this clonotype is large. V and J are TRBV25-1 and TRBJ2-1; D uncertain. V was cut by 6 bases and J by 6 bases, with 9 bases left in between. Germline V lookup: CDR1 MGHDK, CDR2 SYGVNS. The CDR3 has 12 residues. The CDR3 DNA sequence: TGTGCCAGCAGCCCCGGCCCCAATGAGCAGTTCTTC. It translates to CASSPGPNEQFF.

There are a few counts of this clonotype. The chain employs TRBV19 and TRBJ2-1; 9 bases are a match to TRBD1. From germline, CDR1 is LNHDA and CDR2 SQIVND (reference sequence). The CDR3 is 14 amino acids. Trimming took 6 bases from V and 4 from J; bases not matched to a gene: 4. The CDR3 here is CASSLQGAYNEQFF. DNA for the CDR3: TGTGCCAGTAGCCTACAGGGGGCGTACAATGAGCAGTTCTTC. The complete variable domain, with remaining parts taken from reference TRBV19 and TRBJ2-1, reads DGGITQSPKYLFRKEGQNVTLSCEQNLNHDAMYWYRQDPGQGLRLIYYSQIVNDFQKGDIAEGYSVSREKKESFPLTVTSAQKNPTAFYLCASSLQGAYNEQFFGPGTRLTVL.

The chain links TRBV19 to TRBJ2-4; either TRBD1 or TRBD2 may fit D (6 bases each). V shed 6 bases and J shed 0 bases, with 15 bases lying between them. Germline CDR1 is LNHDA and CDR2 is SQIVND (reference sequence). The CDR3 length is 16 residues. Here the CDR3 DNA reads TGTGCCAGTAGCCCCGGGGGCTCATTAGCCAAAAACATTCAGTACTTC. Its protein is CASSPGGSLAKNIQYF.

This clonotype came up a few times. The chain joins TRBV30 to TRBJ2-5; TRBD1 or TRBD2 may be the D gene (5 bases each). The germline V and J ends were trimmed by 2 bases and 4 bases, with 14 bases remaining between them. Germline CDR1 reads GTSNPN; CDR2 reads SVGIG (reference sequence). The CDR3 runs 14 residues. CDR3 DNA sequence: TGTGCCTGGAGTCCAGGGACCGAGGCAGAGACCCAGTACTTC. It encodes CAWSPGTEAETQYF.

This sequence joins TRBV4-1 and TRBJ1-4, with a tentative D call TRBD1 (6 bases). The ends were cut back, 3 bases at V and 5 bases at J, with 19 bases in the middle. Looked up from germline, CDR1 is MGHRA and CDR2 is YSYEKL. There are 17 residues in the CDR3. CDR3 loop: CASSHSGGGAGNEKLFF. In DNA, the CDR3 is TGCGCCAGCAGCCACTCTGGAGGGGGGGCAGGGAATGAAAAACTGTTTTTT.